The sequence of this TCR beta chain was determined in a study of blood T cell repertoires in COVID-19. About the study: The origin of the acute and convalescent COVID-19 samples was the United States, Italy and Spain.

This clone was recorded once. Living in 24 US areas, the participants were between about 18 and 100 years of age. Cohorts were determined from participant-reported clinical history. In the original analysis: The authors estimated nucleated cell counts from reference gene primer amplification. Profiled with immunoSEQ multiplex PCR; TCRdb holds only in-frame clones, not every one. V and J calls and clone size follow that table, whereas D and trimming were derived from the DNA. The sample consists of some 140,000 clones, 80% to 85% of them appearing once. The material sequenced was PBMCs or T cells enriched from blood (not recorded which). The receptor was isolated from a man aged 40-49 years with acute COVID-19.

As DNA, the CDR3 is TGTGCCAGCAGCTTAGTCACAGGGTACGACTATGGCTACACCTTC. Translation: CASSLVTGYDYGYTF. The chain carries TRBV7-8 and TRBJ1-2; a weak D match, TRBD1 (6 bases). Trimming removed 1 base from V and 3 bases from J, with 12 bases in between. Germline V gives CDR1 SGHVS, CDR2 FQNEAQ. The CDR3 extends over 15 amino acids.